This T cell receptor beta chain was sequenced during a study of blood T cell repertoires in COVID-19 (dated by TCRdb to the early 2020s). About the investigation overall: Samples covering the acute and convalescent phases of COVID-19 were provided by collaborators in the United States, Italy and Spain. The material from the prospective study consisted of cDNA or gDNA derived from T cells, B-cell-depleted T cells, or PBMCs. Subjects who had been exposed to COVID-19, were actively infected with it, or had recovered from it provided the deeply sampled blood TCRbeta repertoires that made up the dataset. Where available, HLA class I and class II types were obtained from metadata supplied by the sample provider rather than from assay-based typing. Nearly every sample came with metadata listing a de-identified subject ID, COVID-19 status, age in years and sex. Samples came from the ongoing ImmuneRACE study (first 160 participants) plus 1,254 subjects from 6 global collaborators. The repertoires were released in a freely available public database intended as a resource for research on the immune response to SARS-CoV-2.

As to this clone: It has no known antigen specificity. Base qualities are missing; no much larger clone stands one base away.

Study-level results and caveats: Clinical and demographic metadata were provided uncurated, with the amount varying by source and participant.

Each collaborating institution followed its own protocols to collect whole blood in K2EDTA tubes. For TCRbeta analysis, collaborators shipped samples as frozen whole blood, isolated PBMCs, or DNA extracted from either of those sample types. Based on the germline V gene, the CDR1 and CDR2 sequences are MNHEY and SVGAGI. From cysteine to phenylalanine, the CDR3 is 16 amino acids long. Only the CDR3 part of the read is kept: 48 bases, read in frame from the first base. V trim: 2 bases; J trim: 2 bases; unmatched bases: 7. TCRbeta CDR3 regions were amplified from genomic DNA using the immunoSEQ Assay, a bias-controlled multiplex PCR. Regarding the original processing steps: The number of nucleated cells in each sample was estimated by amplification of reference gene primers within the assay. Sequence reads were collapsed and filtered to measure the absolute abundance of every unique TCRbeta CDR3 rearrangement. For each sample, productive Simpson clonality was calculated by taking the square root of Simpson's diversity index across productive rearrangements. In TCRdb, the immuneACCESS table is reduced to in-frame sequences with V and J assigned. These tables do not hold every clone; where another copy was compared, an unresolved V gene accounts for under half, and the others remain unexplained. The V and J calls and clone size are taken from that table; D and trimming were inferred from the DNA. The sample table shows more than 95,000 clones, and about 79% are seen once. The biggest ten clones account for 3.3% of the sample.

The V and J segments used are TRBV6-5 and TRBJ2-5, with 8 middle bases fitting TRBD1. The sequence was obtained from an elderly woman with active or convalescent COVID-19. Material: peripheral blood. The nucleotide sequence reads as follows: TGTGCCAGCAGTTACACAAGAACAGGGGGACAAGAGACCCAGTACTTC. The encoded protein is CASSYTRTGGQETQYF.